The sequence of this T cell receptor (beta chain) was determined in a study of T cell repertoires in cytomegalovirus infection. Background on the study: Matching HLA type, along with CMV infection, was indicated by public TCR beta signatures. Study-level points and caveats: Cumulated frequencies of public TCR beta families served to identify carriers of CMV plus the relevant HLA. Across the ex vivo response, the dominant clonotypes were HLA-C-restricted CMV-specific TCR beta clonotypes.

This clonotype appeared many times. Its specificity is unknown. One entry per CDR3 protein results from TCRdb running MiXCR on the reads. This table has fewer than 80,000 distinct CDR3 sequences, more than 3.5% appearing once. Germline V CDR1 and CDR2: SEHNR, FQNEAQ (reference sequence). Between the trimmed V and J ends, which lost 1 base and 6 bases, there was a span of 12 bases. The CDR3 consists of 14 residues. This sequence was found in a human donor in good health (CMV status not recorded). Some clones in this sample may be carry-over from other donors' samples. V and J are TRBV7-9 and TRBJ1-1; D uncertain. The source material was PBMCs. CDR3 nucleotides: TGTGCCAGCAGCTTAGACGGGATTCTCGCTGAAGCTTTCTTT. It translates to CASSLDGILAEAFF.